This entry lists 7 T cell receptor beta chains sequenced from one sample in a study of CD8+CD57+ T cells in acquired aplastic anemia. It was genomic DNA that served as the template for profiling TCR beta VDJ and CDR3. TCRdb ran MiXCR on the reads and lists one entry per CDR3 protein. This table holds around 180,000 distinct CDR3 sequences, under 75% found once. The sequencing input was sorted CD4+, CD8+, or CD8+CD57+ T cells (not recorded which) from PBMCs. The receptors here all came from a human donor in good health.

This clonotype was counted many times. The chain couples TRBV7-2 to TRBJ1-4; 7 positions agree with TRBD1. Germline CDR1 reads SGHTA; CDR2 reads FQGNSA. V trimming: 2 bases; J trimming: 6 bases; junction bases outside the gene matches: 3. The CDR3 spans 14 residues. The CDR3 nucleotides are TGTGCCAGCAGCTTAATCAGGGGGGATGAAAAACTGTTTTTT. It translates to CASSLIRGDEKLFF.

The chain recombines TRBV30 with TRBJ1-1, with D perhaps TRBD1 (5 bases). In germline, CDR1 is GTSNPN, CDR2 SVGIG (reference sequence). The CDR3 sequence is 13 residues long. V was trimmed by 3 bases and J by 7 bases, leaving 15 bases between them. The CDR3 protein is CAWSIGTGDEAFF. In DNA form, the CDR3 reads TGTGCCTGGAGCATCGGGACTGGGGATGAAGCTTTCTTT.

V is TRBV11-3 and J is TRBJ1-5; 10 bases fit TRBD1. J gave up 11 bases and V 5 bases, and 15 bases lay outside the gene matches. The length of the CDR3 is 16 residues. CDR1 is SGHNT and CDR2 is YENEEA in the germline V gene. CDR3 DNA: TGTGCCAGCAGCGGTTGGACAGGGGGTAGGGGAGAGACCCAGCATTTT. Encoded protein: CASSGWTGGRGETQHF. Full variable domain (remainder filled in from reference TRBV11-3 and TRBJ1-5): EAGVVQSPRYKIIEKKQPVAFWCNPISGHNTLYWYLQNLGQGPELLIRYENEEAVDDSQLPKDRFSAERLKGVDSTLKIQPAELGDSAVYLCASSGWTGGRGETQHFGDGTRLSIL.

The rearrangement joins TRBV7-8 to TRBJ1-5, with 8 bases matching TRBD1. The CDR3 totals 15 residues. Germline CDR1 and CDR2: SGHVS and FQNEAQ. With V trimmed by 4 bases and J by 3 bases, 5 bases remained unmatched. The CDR3 loop reads CASSSGGAPNQPQHF. CDR3 DNA sequence: TGTGCCAGCAGCTCAGGGGGCGCCCCCAATCAGCCCCAGCATTTT.

This sequence joins TRBV2 and TRBJ2-3, with 7 bases identical to TRBD2. Germline V gives CDR1 SNHLY, CDR2 FYNNEI. CDR3 length: 15 amino acids. The V and J ends lost 2 bases and 0 bases, in that order; junction bases with no gene match: 2. In DNA, the CDR3 is TGTGCCAGCAGTGAAACTAGCGCCAGCACAGATACGCAGTATTTT. Amino acids: CASSETSASTDTQYF. Full variable domain (remainder filled in from reference TRBV2 and TRBJ2-3): EPEVTQTPSHQVTQMGQEVILRCVPISNHLYFYWYRQILGQKVEFLVSFYNNEISEKSEIFDDQFSVERPDGSNFTLKIRSTKLEDSAMYFCASSETSASTDTQYFGPGTRLTVL.

V and J are TRBV6-6 and TRBJ1-2; no definite D call. Germline V gives CDR1 MNHNY, CDR2 SVGAGI (reference sequence). With 2 bases removed from V and 0 bases from J, the gap between germline ends came to 7 bases. The CDR3 totals 14 residues. The chain's CDR3 is CASSYLGANYGYTF. In nucleotides, the CDR3 is TGTGCCAGCAGTTACCTCGGGGCTAACTATGGCTACACCTTC.

This clonotype was picked up many times. The rearrangement joins TRBV20-1 to TRBJ2-1; 7 nucleotides match TRBD2. Germline-derived CDR1 and CDR2 are DFQATT and SNEGSKA (reference sequence). The CDR3 contains 12 residues. The V gene end was trimmed by 6 bases and the J gene end by 5 bases; junction bases not matched to a gene: 4. DNA of the CDR3: TGCAGTGCAGAGACTAGCCACAATGAGCAGTTCTTC. Protein: CSAETSHNEQFF.